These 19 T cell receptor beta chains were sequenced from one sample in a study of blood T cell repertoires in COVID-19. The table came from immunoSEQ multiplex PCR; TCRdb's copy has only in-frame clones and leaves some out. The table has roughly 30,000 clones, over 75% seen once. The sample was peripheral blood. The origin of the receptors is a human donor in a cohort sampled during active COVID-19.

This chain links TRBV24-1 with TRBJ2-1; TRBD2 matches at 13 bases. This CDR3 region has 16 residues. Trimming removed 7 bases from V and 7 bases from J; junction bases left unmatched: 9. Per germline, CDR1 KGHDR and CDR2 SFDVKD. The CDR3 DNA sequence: TGTGCCACCAGCGGGACTAGCGGGACAAGGCGGAATGAGCAGTTCTTC. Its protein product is CATSGTSGTRRNEQFF.

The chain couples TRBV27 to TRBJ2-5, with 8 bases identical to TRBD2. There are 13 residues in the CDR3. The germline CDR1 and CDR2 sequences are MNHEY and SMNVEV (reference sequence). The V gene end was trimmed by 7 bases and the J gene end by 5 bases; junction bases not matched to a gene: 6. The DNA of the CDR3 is TGTGCCAGCAAGAAAGCGGGGGTGGAGACCCAGTACTTC. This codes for CASKKAGVETQYF.

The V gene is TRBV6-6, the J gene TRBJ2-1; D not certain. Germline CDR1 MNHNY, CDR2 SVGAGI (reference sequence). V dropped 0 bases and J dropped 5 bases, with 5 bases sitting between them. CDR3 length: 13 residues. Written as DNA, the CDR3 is TGTGCCAGCAGTTACTCTCTCCACAATGAGCAGTTCTTC. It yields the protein CASSYSLHNEQFF.

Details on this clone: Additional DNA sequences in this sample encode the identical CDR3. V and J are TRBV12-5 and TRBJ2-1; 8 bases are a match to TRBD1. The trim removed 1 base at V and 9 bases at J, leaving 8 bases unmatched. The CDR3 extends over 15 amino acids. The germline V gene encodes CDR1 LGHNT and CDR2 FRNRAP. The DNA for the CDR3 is TGTGCTAGTGGTTTGGACAGGGGGTATCTGACTGAGCAGTTCTTC. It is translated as CASGLDRGYLTEQFF.

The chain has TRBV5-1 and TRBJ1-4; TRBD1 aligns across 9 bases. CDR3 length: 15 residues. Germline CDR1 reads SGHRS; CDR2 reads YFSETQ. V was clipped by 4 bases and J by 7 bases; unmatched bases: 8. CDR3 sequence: CASSPRTGVAEKLFF. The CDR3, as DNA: TGCGCCAGCAGCCCCAGGACAGGGGTTGCTGAAAAACTGTTTTTT.

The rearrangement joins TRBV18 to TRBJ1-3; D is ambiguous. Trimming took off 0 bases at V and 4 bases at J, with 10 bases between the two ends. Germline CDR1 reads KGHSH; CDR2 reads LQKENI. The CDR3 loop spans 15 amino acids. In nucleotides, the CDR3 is TGTGCCAGCTCACCACCGGAGCTCCAGGGAAACACCATATATTTT. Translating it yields CASSPPELQGNTIYF.

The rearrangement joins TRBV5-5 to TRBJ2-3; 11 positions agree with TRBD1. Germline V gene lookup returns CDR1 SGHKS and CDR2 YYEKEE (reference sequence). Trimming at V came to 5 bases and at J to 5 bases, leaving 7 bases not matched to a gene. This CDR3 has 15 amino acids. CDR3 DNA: TGTGCCAGCAGGTCCGGGACAGGGGGAGGAGATACGCAGTATTTT. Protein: CASRSGTGGGDTQYF.

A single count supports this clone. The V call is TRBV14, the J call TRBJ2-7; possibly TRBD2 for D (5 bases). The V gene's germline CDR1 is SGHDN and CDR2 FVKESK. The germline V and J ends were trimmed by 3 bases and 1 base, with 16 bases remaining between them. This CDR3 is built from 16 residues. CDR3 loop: CASSHLDLEGSYEQYF. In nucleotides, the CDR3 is TGTGCCAGCAGCCACCTCGACCTAGAGGGTTCCTACGAGCAGTACTTC.

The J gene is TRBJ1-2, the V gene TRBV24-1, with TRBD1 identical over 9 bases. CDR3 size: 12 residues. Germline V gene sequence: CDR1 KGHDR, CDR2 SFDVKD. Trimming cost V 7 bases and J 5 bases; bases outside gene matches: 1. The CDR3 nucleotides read TGTGCCACCAGCGGGACAGGGTATGGCTACACCTTC. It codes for CATSGTGYGYTF.

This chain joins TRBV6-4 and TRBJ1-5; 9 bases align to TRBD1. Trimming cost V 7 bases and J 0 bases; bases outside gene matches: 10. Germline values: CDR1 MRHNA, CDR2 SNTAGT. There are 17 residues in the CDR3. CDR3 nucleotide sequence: TGTGCCAGCACCCGTGGGACAGGGCGATATAGCAATCAGCCCCAGCATTTT. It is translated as CASTRGTGRYSNQPQHF.

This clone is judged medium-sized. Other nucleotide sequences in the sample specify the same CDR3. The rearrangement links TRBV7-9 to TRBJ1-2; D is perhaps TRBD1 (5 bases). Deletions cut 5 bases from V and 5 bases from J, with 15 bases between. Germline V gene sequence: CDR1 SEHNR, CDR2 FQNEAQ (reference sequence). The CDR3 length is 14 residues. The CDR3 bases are TGTGCCAGCAGCCCCGATCGCAGGGTGTATGGCTACACCTTC. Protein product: CASSPDRRVYGYTF.

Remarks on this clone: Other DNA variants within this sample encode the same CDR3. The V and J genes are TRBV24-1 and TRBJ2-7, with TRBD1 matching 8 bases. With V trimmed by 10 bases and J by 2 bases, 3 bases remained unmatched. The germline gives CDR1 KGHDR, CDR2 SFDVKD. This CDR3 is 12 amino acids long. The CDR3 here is CATGQGPYEQYF. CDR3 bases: TGTGCCACTGGACAGGGTCCCTACGAGCAGTACTTC.

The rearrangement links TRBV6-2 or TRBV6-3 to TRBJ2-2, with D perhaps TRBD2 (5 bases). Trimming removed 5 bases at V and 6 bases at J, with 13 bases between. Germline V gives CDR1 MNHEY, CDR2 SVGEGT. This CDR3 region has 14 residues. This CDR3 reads CASSRDGVAGELFF. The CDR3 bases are TGTGCCAGCAGTCGCGACGGGGTAGCCGGGGAGCTGTTTTTT.

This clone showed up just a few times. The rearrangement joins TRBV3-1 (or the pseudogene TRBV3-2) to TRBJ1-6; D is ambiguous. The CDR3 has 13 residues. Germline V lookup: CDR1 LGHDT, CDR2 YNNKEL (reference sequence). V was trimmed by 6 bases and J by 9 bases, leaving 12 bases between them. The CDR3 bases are TGTGCCAGCAGGGGAGGAACCAGTTCACCCCTCCACTTT. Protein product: CASRGGTSSPLHF.

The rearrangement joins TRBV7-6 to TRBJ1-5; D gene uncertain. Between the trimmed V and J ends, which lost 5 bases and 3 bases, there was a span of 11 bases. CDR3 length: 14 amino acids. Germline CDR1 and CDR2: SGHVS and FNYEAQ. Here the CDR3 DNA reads TGTGCCAGCAGCCTAGGACTGACCAATCAGCCCCAGCATTTT. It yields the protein CASSLGLTNQPQHF.

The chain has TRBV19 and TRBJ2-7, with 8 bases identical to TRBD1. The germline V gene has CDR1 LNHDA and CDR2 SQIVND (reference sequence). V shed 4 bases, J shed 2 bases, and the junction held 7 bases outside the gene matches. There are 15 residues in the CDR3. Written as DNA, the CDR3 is TGTGCCAGTAGTACCCGGGCAGGGGGCACCTACGAGCAGTACTTC. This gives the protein CASSTRAGGTYEQYF.

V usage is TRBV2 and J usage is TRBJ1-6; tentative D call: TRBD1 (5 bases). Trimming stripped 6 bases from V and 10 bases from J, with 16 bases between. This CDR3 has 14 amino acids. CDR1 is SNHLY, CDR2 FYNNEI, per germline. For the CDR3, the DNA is TGTGCCAGCAGCGGGGCGGGGGGGGACTCACCCCTCCACTTT. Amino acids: CASSGAGGDSPLHF. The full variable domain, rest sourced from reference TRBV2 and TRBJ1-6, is EPEVTQTPSHQVTQMGQEVILRCVPISNHLYFYWYRQILGQKVEFLVSFYNNEISEKSEIFDDQFSVERPDGSNFTLKIRSTKLEDSAMYFCASSGAGGDSPLHFGNGTRLTVT.

CDR3 sequence (DNA): TGTGCCAGCAGCGTAGGACTAGCGGGGGGCGAGCAGTACTTC. It codes for CASSVGLAGGEQYF. This chain links TRBV9 with TRBJ2-7; 13 bases are shared with TRBD2. The CDR3 length is 14 residues. Germline V gene data show CDR1 as SGDLS and CDR2 as YYNGEE. V was pared by 0 bases and J by 6 bases, with 0 bases of the junction left unmatched.

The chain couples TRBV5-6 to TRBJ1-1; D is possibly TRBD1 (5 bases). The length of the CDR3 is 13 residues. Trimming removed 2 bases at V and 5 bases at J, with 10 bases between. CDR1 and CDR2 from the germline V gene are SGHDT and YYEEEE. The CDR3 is CASSFEGRTEAFF. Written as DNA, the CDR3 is TGTGCCAGCAGCTTTGAGGGGAGGACTGAAGCTTTCTTT.